This passage covers 30 T cell receptor beta chains from one sample sequenced in a study of T cells in Graves' hyperthyroidism and ophthalmopathy. The investigators amplified TCR beta CDR3 regions from RNA transcripts. With the HTBI primer set, the TCR CDR3 went through a first round of RT-PCR. One entry per CDR3 protein results from TCRdb running MiXCR on the multiplex PCR reads. The repertoire holds almost 600,000 distinct CDR3 sequences, with approximately 15% as singletons. Specimen: blood. These receptors came from a woman between 25 and 40 years old with Graves' hyperthyroidism that later progressed to Graves' ophthalmopathy.

This clonotype was seen at least ten times. The chain carries TRBV6-1 and TRBJ1-1, with TRBD1 as a possible D gene (6 bases). Looked up from germline, CDR1 is MNHNS and CDR2 is SASEGT. This CDR3 region has 14 residues. V was cut by 7 bases and J by 8 bases, with 20 bases left in between. CDR3 coding DNA: TGTGCCAGCACCTATGACAGGCGCCGGGGGGAAGCTTTCTTT. It codes for CASTYDRRRGEAFF.

This clonotype showed up many times. The chain combines TRBV29-1 with TRBJ1-4, with D hard to call. The CDR3 extends over 11 amino acids. V was shortened by 1 base and J by 8 bases, with 5 bases between the two germline ends. The germline gives CDR1 SQVTM, CDR2 ANQGSEA. This CDR3 reads CSVEVGEKLFF. CDR3 sequence (DNA): TGCAGCGTTGAAGTGGGCGAAAAACTGTTTTTT.

This clonotype has a count of ten or more. This chain links TRBV6-1 with TRBJ1-3, with TRBD1 matching 9 bases. Unmatched junction bases numbered 8, after V lost 5 bases and J lost 0 bases. Germline CDR1 is MNHNS and CDR2 is SASEGT. This CDR3 contains 17 residues. The CDR3 loop reads CASSFYSTGGSGNTIYF. The CDR3 DNA is TGTGCCAGCAGTTTTTACTCGACAGGGGGCTCTGGAAACACCATATATTTT.

Of note for this clonotype: A much larger clone sits a single nucleotide away, making a read error possible. This likely comes from a read error, as the CDR3 has no conserved phenylalanine or tryptophan at its end. The chain couples TRBV19 to TRBJ2-5, with 8 bases aligning to TRBD1. There are 15 residues in the CDR3. CDR1 and CDR2 from the germline V gene are LNHDA and SQIVND (reference sequence). V shed 4 bases and J 4 bases; nucleotides not matched to a gene: 8. CDR3 in DNA: TGTGCCAGTAGTACAGGGGGCCCGGCGGGAGAGACCCAGTACGTC. Translated, it gives CASSTGGPAGETQYV.

This clonotype appeared a few times. CDR3 in amino acids: CASSPASAGDTQYF. In DNA, the CDR3 is TGTGCCAGCAGCCCGGCTAGCGCCGGAGATACGCAGTATTTT. The chain joins TRBV4-2 to TRBJ2-3; tentatively, D is TRBD2 (6 bases). The CDR3 extends over 14 amino acids. Between the trimmed V and J ends, which lost 4 bases and 5 bases, there was a span of 13 bases. CDR1 LGHNA and CDR2 YNFKEQ come from the germline V gene.

The chain is built from TRBV20-1 and TRBJ2-6; perhaps TRBD1 as D (5 bases). Germline V gene sequence: CDR1 DFQATT, CDR2 SNEGSKA (reference sequence). Trimming removed 5 bases from V and 1 base from J, with 9 bases in between. The CDR3 is made up of 14 amino acids. As DNA, the CDR3 is TGCAGTGCTGCCCCAGGGTCTGGGGCCAACGTCCTGACTTTC. Translated, it gives CSAAPGSGANVLTF.

Notes on this clonotype: Because the CDR3 is missing its conserved closing phenylalanine or tryptophan, this is likely a read error. The genes are TRBV28 and TRBJ1-1, with a possible D match to TRBD1 (6 bases). V shed 6 bases and J shed 3 bases, with 14 bases lying between them. There are 14 residues in the CDR3. CDR1 is MDHEN and CDR2 is SYDVKM in the germline V gene. The CDR3 bases are TGTGCCAGCAGCGGGGGCGCACAGGACACTGAAGCTTTCCTT. Its translation: CASSGGAQDTEAFL.

This clonotype was counted a single time. The rearrangement uses TRBV7-3 and TRBJ2-2, with D unclear. V was clipped by 1 base and J by 1 base, with 10 bases between them. Germline CDR1 and CDR2: SGHTA and FQGTGA. The CDR3 extends over 16 amino acids. CDR3 protein: CASSLSSSRNTGELFF. DNA for the CDR3: TGTGCCAGCAGCTTAAGCAGTTCGAGGAACACCGGGGAGCTGTTTTTT.

V is TRBV5-1 and J is TRBJ2-2, with 9 bases matching TRBD2. Trimming removed 7 bases from V and 2 bases from J; junction bases left unmatched: 9. The CDR3 contains 16 residues. In germline, CDR1 is SGHRS, CDR2 YFSETQ. The CDR3 DNA reads TGCGCCAGCTCTTCTAGCGGGAACATCAACACCGGGGAGCTGTTTTTT. It is translated as CASSSSGNINTGELFF.

This clonotype has ten or more counts. The rearrangement uses TRBV7-9 and TRBJ2-5; perhaps TRBD2 as D (5 bases). The CDR3 consists of 12 residues. Trimming left V 5 bases short and J 5 bases short, with 9 bases between. In germline, CDR1 is SEHNR, CDR2 FQNEAQ (reference sequence). CDR3 nucleotide sequence: TGTGCCAGCAGCCCCGGACTGGAGACCCAGTACTTC. The encoded protein is CASSPGLETQYF.

This sequence joins TRBV30 and TRBJ1-4; 7 positions match TRBD1. With 2 bases clipped from V and 7 bases from J, the junction kept 4 bases outside the gene matches. This CDR3 has 13 residues. Germline V gene data show CDR1 as GTSNPN and CDR2 as SVGIG (reference sequence). CDR3 sequence: CAWSPQGTEKLFF. DNA of the CDR3: TGTGCCTGGAGTCCACAGGGGACTGAAAAACTGTTTTTT.

J is TRBJ2-5 and V is TRBV20-1; TRBD2 matches at 12 bases. The junction had 15 bases not matched to a gene; V was cut back by 5 bases and J by 2 bases. The germline V gene has CDR1 DFQATT and CDR2 SNEGSKA (reference sequence). The length of the CDR3 is 18 residues. Written as DNA, the CDR3 is TGCAGTGCTCCTCGACTAGCGGGAGAGGTGACGTGGCAAGAGACCCAGTACTTC. Protein: CSAPRLAGEVTWQETQYF.

This clonotype came up a few times. The rearrangement links TRBV4-1 to TRBJ2-1; tentative D call: TRBD2 (6 bases). The germline CDR1 and CDR2 sequences are MGHRA and YSYEKL. Trimming stripped 6 bases from V and 4 bases from J, with 16 bases between. The CDR3 is 15 residues long. The CDR3 DNA reads TGCGCCAGCAGAACCGAGGCGGCGGGGTACAATGAGCAGTTCTTC. Translation gives CASRTEAAGYNEQFF.

Details on this clonotype: It may be a read error: a sequence one base away is much more abundant. This rearrangement joins TRBV27 to TRBJ2-7; D gene ambiguous. The CDR3 has 13 amino acids. From germline, CDR1 is MNHEY and CDR2 SMNVEV (reference sequence). CDR3 loop: CTSSLSISYEQYF. DNA of the CDR3: TGTACCAGCAGTTTAAGCATTTCCTACGAGCAGTACTTC.

The chain combines TRBV7-2 with TRBJ2-4; 11 bases line up with TRBD2. Germline V gene sequence: CDR1 SGHTA, CDR2 FQGNSA. Trimming took 4 bases from V and 3 from J; bases not matched to a gene: 5. The CDR3 loop spans 16 amino acids. DNA for the CDR3: TGTGCCAGCAGCTCTCCAACTAGCGGGAGCAAAAACATTCAGTACTTC. Its protein product is CASSSPTSGSKNIQYF.

This clonotype was counted a few times. Relative to the germline gene, one junction end is altered; a read error may explain this. The chain couples TRBV6-2 or TRBV6-3 to TRBJ1-5; D unclear. Germline V gives CDR1 MNHEY, CDR2 SVGEGT. The CDR3 has 12 amino acids. CDR3 sequence reads: CASSYSSGPRHF. CDR3 bases: TGTGCCAGCAGTTACTCTAGCGGGCCCCGGCATTTT.

The sample holds a few counts of this clonotype. The gene calls are TRBV20-1 and TRBJ1-3; maybe TRBD1 (6 bases). The V gene lost 5 bases and the J gene lost 4 bases, with 18 bases spanning the gap. Germline CDR1 DFQATT, CDR2 SNEGSKA (reference sequence). The CDR3 is 15 residues long. CDR3 sequence reads: CSAFNRDGAGNTIYF. The DNA of the CDR3 is TGCAGTGCTTTTAACAGGGACGGCGCGGGAAACACCATATATTTT.

This clonotype came up many times. V and J are TRBV28 and TRBJ1-6, with TRBD1 as a possible D gene (5 bases). Germline values: CDR1 MDHEN, CDR2 SYDVKM. V was trimmed by 11 bases and J by 4 bases, leaving 15 bases between them. The CDR3 is made up of 14 amino acids. In nucleotides, the CDR3 is TGTGCCGGGTCCAGACAGCTGTATAATTCACCCCTCCACTTT. Translated: CAGSRQLYNSPLHF.

This clonotype was detected ten times or more. This chain links TRBV11-2 with TRBJ1-4, with D unresolved. The ends were cut back, 3 bases at V and 8 bases at J, with 13 bases in the middle. This CDR3 spans 14 amino acids. CDR1 SGHAT and CDR2 FQNNGV come from the germline V gene. CDR3 in DNA: TGTGCCAGCAGCTTTTCGATATTCGGAGAAAAACTGTTTTTT. It translates to CASSFSIFGEKLFF.

Many counts were recorded for this clonotype. V usage is TRBV28 and J usage is TRBJ1-2; 9 nucleotides agree with TRBD1. Germline V gene lookup returns CDR1 MDHEN and CDR2 SYDVKM. The CDR3 is 14 amino acids. The CDR3 is CASRDRANNYGYTF. As DNA, the CDR3 is TGTGCAAGCCGGGACAGGGCGAATAACTATGGCTACACCTTC.

This clonotype occurred many times. The genes are TRBV6-1 and TRBJ2-2; TRBD1 matches 9 bases. Trimming cost V 7 bases and J 4 bases; bases outside gene matches: 4. Germline lookup yields CDR1 MNHNS and CDR2 SASEGT. The CDR3 extends over 14 amino acids. The CDR3 here is CASNRDRATGELFF. DNA of the CDR3: TGTGCCAGCAACCGGGACAGGGCCACCGGGGAGCTGTTTTTT.

The sample holds many counts of this clonotype. This rearrangement joins TRBV18 to TRBJ2-7; TRBD2 might be the D (5 bases). The V end lost 6 bases, the J end lost 4 bases, and 13 bases lay between the germline ends. Germline V gives CDR1 KGHSH, CDR2 LQKENI. CDR3 length: 13 residues. CDR3 protein: CASSPPGKYEQYF. For the CDR3, the DNA is TGTGCCAGCTCCCCTCCGGGAAAGTACGAGCAGTACTTC.

This clonotype was seen a few times. This may be a read error, as it is one base from a much larger clone. This rearrangement joins TRBV2 to TRBJ2-1, with TRBD1 matching 9 bases. This CDR3 is built from 14 residues. Germline CDR1 is SNHLY and CDR2 is FYNNEI. The CDR3 loop reads CVSSNLGQGTEQFF. CDR3 sequence (DNA): TGTGTCAGCAGCAACTTGGGACAGGGTACTGAGCAGTTCTTC.

This clonotype has only a few counts. V and J are TRBV28 and TRBJ2-3, with no clear D. Germline V lookup: CDR1 MDHEN, CDR2 SYDVKM. The CDR3 covers 15 residues. V lost 2 bases and J 2 bases, leaving 11 bases between the germline ends. The CDR3 coding sequence is TGTGCCAGCAGTTTAACGGGCAGAACCACAGATACGCAGTATTTT. Its protein is CASSLTGRTTDTQYF.

The V call is TRBV30, the J call TRBJ2-1; TRBD2 aligns across 9 bases. V shed 4 bases and J 0 bases; nucleotides not matched to a gene: 4. The germline V gene has CDR1 GTSNPN and CDR2 SVGIG (reference sequence). The CDR3 extends over 15 amino acids. CDR3 nucleotides: TGTGCCTGGACAGGCGGGAGGGCCTCCTACAATGAGCAGTTCTTC. Translated, it gives CAWTGGRASYNEQFF.

The genes are TRBV10-1 and TRBJ2-5; D unresolved. The CDR3 is made up of 14 amino acids. From germline, CDR1 is WNHNN and CDR2 SYGVQD (reference sequence). Trimming took 3 bases from V and 0 from J, leaving 8 bases between them. The CDR3 nucleotides are TGCGCCAGCAGTGATGTTCCCGACCAAGAGACCCAGTACTTC. Translated, it gives CASSDVPDQETQYF.

This clonotype was found many times. The chain uses TRBV6-1 and TRBJ1-6; the match to TRBD1 covers 7 bases. Germline V gives CDR1 MNHNS, CDR2 SASEGT. V lost 8 bases to trimming and J lost 10 bases; unmatched junction nucleotides: 11. The CDR3 is 14 residues long. The DNA of the CDR3 is TGTGCCAGCGGCGAACCGGGACAGACGTCACCCCTCCACTTT. It translates to CASGEPGQTSPLHF.

A few counts support this clonotype. The V call is TRBV27, the J call TRBJ2-1; the D gene could be TRBD1 or TRBD2 (6 bases each). V was cut by 6 bases and J by 7 bases, with 13 bases left in between. CDR1 is MNHEY, CDR2 SMNVEV, per germline (reference sequence). This CDR3 is built from 13 residues. The DNA of the CDR3 is TGTGCCAGCAGGGGGGCTAGCGTTAATGAGCAGTTCTTC. Its translation is CASRGASVNEQFF.

This clonotype was observed at least ten times. The J gene is TRBJ2-5, the V gene TRBV7-2; TRBD2 matches 11 bases. The junction had 2 bases not matched to a gene; V was cut back by 1 base and J by 4 bases. Germline V CDR1 and CDR2: SGHTA, FQGNSA. The CDR3 runs to 15 residues. DNA of the CDR3: TGTGCCAGCAGCTTAGGGGGGACTAGCGGAGAGACCCAGTACTTC. As protein: CASSLGGTSGETQYF.

As to this clonotype: This may be a read error: a much more frequent sequence differs by one nucleotide. The chain combines TRBV28 with TRBJ1-5; D remains unclear. This CDR3 has 12 amino acids. Germline loops: CDR1 MDHEN, CDR2 SYDVKM. Written as DNA, the CDR3 is TGTGCCAGCAGTTTTGTTAATCAGCCCCAGCGTTTT. It translates to CASSFVNQPQRF. Variable domain in full (rest from reference TRBV28 and TRBJ1-5): DVKVTQSSRYLVKRTGEKVFLECVQDMDHENMFWYRQDPGLGLRLIYFSYDVKMKEKGDIPEGYSVSREKKERFSLILESASTNQTSMYLCASSFVNQPQRFGDGTRLSIL.